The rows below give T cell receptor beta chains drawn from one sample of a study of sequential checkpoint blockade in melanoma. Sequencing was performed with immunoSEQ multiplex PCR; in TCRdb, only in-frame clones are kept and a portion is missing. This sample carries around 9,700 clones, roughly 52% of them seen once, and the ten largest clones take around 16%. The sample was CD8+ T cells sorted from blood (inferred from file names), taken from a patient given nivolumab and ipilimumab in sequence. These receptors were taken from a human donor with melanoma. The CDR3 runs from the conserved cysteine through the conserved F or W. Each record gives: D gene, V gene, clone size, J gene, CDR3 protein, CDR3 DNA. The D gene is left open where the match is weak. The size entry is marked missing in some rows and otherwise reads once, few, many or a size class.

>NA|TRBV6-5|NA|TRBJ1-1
CASSSQPRTEAFF
TGTGCCAGCAGTTCCCAACCCAGAACTGAAGCTTTCTTT
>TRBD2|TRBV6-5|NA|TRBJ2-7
CASSYGLAGDYEQYF
TGTGCCAGCAGTTACGGACTAGCGGGAGATTACGAGCAGTACTTC
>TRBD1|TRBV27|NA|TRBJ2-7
CASSLGTGFGEQYF
TGTGCCAGCAGTTTAGGGACAGGGTTTGGCGAGCAGTACTTC
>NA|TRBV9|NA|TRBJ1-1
CASSVGTEHTEAFF
TGTGCCAGCAGCGTAGGGACAGAACACACTGAAGCTTTCTTT
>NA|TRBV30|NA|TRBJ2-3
CAVYGGGTDTQYF
TGTGCCGTCTACGGGGGAGGCACAGATACGCAGTATTTT
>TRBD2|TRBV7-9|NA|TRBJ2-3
CASSLAASGRETDTQYF
TGTGCCAGCAGCTTAGCGGCCAGCGGGAGGGAGACAGATACGCAGTATTTT
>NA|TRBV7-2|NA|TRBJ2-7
CASSSGDTIRSGNYEQYF
TGTGCCAGCAGCTCCGGGGACACAATAAGGAGCGGGAACTACGAGCAGTACTTC
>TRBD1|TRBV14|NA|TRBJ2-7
CASSPLRGQGAYEQYF
TGTGCCAGCAGCCCGCTTCGGGGACAGGGAGCCTACGAGCAGTACTTC
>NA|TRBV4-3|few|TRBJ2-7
CASSSGTLTYEQYF
TGCGCCAGCAGTTCCGGGACATTAACCTACGAGCAGTACTTC
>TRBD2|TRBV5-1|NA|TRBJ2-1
CASSPRAGGGNNEQFF
TGCGCCAGCAGCCCCCGAGCGGGAGGGGGGAACAATGAGCAGTTCTTC
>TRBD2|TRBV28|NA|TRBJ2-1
CASSTLTSGRFYEQFF
TGTGCCAGCAGTACCCTAACTAGCGGGAGATTCTATGAGCAGTTCTTC
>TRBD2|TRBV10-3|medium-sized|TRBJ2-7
CAISESRLAEYEQYF
TGTGCCATCAGTGAGTCGAGACTAGCGGAATACGAGCAGTACTTC
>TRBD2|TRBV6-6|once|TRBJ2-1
CASTKGRVFYNEQFF
TGTGCCAGCACCAAGGGGAGGGTGTTTTACAATGAGCAGTTCTTC
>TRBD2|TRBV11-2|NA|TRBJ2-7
CASSLGGISYEQYF
TGTGCCAGCAGCCTGGGAGGGATCTCCTACGAGCAGTACTTC
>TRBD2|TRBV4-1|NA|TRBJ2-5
CASSQGRTSGQETQYF
TGCGCCAGCAGCCAGGGTCGGACTAGCGGGCAAGAGACCCAGTACTTC
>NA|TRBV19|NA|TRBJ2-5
CASSIDSGQETQYF
TGTGCCAGTAGTATAGATTCAGGGCAAGAGACCCAGTACTTC
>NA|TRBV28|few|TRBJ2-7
CASRHTSGTYEQYF
TGTGCCAGCAGGCACACCTCTGGTACCTACGAGCAGTACTTC
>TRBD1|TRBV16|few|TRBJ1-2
CASSQSTGGAYGYTF
TGTGCCAGCAGCCAATCGACAGGGGGCGCTTATGGCTACACCTTC
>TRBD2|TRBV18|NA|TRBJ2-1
CASSPPDRLAGGEQFF
TGTGCCAGCTCACCACCGGACAGACTAGCGGGCGGTGAGCAGTTCTTC